The sequence of this T cell receptor (beta chain) was determined in a study of T cell repertoires in cytomegalovirus infection. This CDR3 spans 14 amino acids. Trimming took off 7 bases at V and 0 bases at J, with 13 bases between the two ends. CDR1 is MNHEY, CDR2 SMNVEV, per germline (reference sequence). The table lists this clonotype with a few counts. The antigen is unknown. Study-level points and caveats: The study found HLA-C-restricted CMV-specific TCR beta clonotypes dominating the ex vivo response.

TCRdb called the reads again in MiXCR, with one record for every CDR3 protein. The sample holds about 260,000 distinct CDR3 sequences, about 13% seen once. The rearrangement links TRBV27 to TRBJ2-7; D might be TRBD1 (6 bases). The TCR originated in a human donor in good health (CMV status not recorded). Some clones in this sample may be carry-over from other donors' samples. The sample consisted of PBMCs. The DNA for the CDR3 is TGTGCCAGCACCCTCCGGACAGACTCCTACGAGCAGTACTTC. This encodes CASTLRTDSYEQYF.